This TCR beta chain comes out of a study of blood T cell repertoires in COVID-19. Study-wide background: Spain, Italy and the United States supplied samples that represented acute and convalescent COVID-19. PBMCs, B-cell-depleted T cells, or T cells were the source of the cDNA or gDNA that made up the material.

Unmatched junction bases numbered 12, after V lost 4 bases and J lost 7 bases. This CDR3 region has 16 residues. The V gene's germline CDR1 is MDHEN and CDR2 SYDVKM. This clone has at least ten counts. Original methodology: Quantification of nucleated cells was approximated via reference gene primer amplification. The assay was immunoSEQ multiplex PCR, and TCRdb's table has in-frame clones only and misses some. That table is the source of V, J and clone size, and D and trimming were worked out from the DNA. The data contain 190,000 or so clones, 86% of them singletons. This receptor was obtained from a woman between 70 and 85 years old with acute or convalescent COVID-19. The specimen sequenced was peripheral blood. This chain connects TRBV28 to TRBJ2-1, with 8 bases lining up with TRBD2. The CDR3 DNA reads TGTGCCAGCAGTTCCGCCATCAGCGGGAGTGGGAATGAGCAGTTCTTC. Protein product: CASSSAISGSGNEQFF.